Below, one TCR beta chain is given with its context. Its antigen is unidentified. A much bigger clone sits one base away, suggesting this may be a read error. CDR3 length: 14 amino acids. The V gene lost 2 bases and the J gene lost 1 base, with 8 bases spanning the gap. Germline CDR1 is MNHEY and CDR2 is SVGAGI. The entry originates in a study of molecular identifiers for immune sequencing clone quantification. The study's findings and limits: Effector cells kept over 99% of their molecules in clones above 20 RNA copies, while naive cells kept under 1% there.

TCRdb reprocessed the PCR reads via MiXCR and lists one record per CDR3 protein. The data hold a few hundred thousand distinct CDR3 sequences, with approximately 25% observed a single time. This receptor was identified in a human donor in good health. Some libraries in this study had Jurkat cell RNA spiked in. Sample: naive CD8+ T cells from blood, with Jurkat cell RNA spiked in. Indicated subset: FACS-sorted CD8+CD4-CCR7+CD45RA+ naive T cells. V is TRBV6-5 and J is TRBJ1-1; D is possibly TRBD1 (6 bases). In DNA form, the CDR3 reads TGTGCCAGCAGTTACACAGGGTCGAACACTGAAGCTTTCTTT. As protein: CASSYTGSNTEAFF.